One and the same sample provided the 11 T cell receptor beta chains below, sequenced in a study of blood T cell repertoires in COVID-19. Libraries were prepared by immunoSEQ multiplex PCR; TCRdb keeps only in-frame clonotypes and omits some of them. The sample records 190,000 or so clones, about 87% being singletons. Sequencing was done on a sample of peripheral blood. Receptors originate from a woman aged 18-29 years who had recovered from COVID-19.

CDR3 loop: CASSSTQGAGSPLHF. CDR3 DNA: TGTGCCAGCAGCTCCACCCAGGGGGCTGGATCACCCCTCCACTTT. V is TRBV7-3 and J is TRBJ1-6, with 8 bases aligning to TRBD1. Trimming removed 4 bases from V and 10 bases from J; junction bases left unmatched: 9. Germline-derived CDR1 and CDR2 are SGHTA and FQGTGA. The CDR3 is made up of 15 amino acids. Full variable domain (outside the CDR3, taken from reference TRBV7-3 and TRBJ1-6): GAGVSQTPSNKVTEKGKYVELRCDPISGHTALYWYRQSLGQGPEFLIYFQGTGAADDSGLPNDRFFAVRPEGSVSTLKIQRTERGDSAVYLCASSSTQGAGSPLHFGNGTRLTVT.

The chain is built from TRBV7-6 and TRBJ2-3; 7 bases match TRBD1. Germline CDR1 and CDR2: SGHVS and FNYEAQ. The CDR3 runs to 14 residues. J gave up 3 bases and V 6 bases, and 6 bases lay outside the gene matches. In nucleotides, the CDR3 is TGTGCCAGCAGTTTTAGGGGGCAGACAGATACGCAGTATTTT. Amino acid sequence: CASSFRGQTDTQYF. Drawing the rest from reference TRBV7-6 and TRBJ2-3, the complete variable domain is GAGVSQSPRYKVTKRGQDVALRCDPISGHVSLYWYRQALGQGPEFLTYFNYEAQQDKSGLPNDRFSAERPEGSISTLTIQRTEQRDSAMYRCASSFRGQTDTQYFGPGTRLTVL.

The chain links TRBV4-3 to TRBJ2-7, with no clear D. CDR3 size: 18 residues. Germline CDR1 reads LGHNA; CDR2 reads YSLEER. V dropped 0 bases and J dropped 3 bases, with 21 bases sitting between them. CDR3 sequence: CASSQDLNQAVYLYEQYF. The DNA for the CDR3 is TGCGCCAGCAGCCAAGATCTTAATCAGGCAGTCTACCTCTACGAGCAGTACTTC.

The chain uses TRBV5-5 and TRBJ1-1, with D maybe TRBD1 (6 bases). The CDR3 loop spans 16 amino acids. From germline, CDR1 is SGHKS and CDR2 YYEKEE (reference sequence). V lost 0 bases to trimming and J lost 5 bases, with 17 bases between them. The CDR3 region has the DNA TGTGCCAGCAGCTTGGGGGGCCCGACAGGATATACTGAAGCTTTCTTT. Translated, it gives CASSLGGPTGYTEAFF.

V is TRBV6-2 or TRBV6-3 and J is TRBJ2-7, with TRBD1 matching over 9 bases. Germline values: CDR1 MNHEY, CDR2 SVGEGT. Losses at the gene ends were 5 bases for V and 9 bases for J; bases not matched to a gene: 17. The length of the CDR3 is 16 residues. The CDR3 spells CASSVTLDGTGKPQYV. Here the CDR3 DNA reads TGTGCCAGCAGTGTTACCTTAGATGGGACAGGGAAACCGCAGTACGTC.

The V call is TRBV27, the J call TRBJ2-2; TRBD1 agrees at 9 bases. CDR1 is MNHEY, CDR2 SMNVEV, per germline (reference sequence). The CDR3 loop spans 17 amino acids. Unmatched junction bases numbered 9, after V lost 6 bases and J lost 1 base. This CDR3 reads CASRPYGTGKNTGELFF. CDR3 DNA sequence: TGTGCCAGCAGGCCGTACGGGACAGGGAAGAACACCGGGGAGCTGTTTTTT.

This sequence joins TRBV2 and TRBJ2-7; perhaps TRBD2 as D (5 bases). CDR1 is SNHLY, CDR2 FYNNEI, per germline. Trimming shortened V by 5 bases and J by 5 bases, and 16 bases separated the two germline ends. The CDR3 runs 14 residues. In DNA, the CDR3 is TGTGCCAGCAGTCCTCCTTTAGCTAGCCACGAGCAGTACGTC. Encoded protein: CASSPPLASHEQYV.

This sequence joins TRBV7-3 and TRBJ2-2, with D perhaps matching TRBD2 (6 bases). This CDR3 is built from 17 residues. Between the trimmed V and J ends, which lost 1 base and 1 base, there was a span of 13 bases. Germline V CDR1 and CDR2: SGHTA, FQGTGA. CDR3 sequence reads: CASSLSTGTVNTGELFF. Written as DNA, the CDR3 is TGTGCCAGCAGCTTAAGTACCGGGACTGTGAACACCGGGGAGCTGTTTTTT.

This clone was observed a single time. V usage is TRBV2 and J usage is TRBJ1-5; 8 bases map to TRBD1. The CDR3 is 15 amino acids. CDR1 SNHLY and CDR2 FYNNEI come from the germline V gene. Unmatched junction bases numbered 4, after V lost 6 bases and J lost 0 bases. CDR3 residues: CASRQGGSSNQPQHF. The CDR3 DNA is TGTGCCAGCAGACAGGGGGGTTCTAGCAATCAGCCCCAGCATTTT.

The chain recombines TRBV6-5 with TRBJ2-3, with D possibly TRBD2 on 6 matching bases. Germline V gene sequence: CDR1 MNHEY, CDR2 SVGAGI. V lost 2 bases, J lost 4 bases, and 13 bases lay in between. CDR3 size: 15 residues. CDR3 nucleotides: TGTGCCAGCAGTTACGGCGGGGTTGGATCAGATACGCAGTATTTT. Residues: CASSYGGVGSDTQYF.

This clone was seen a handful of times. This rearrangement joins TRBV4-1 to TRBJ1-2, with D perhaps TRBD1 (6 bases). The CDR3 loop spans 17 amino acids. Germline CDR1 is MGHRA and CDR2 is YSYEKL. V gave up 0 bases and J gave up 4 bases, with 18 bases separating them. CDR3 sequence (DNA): TGCGCCAGCAGCCAAGATGACCTCTCGGACAGCGTCTATGGCTACACCTTC. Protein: CASSQDDLSDSVYGYTF.